These 16 T cell receptor beta chains were sequenced from one sample in a study of regulatory dendritic cells for organ transplantation. Sequenced by immunoSEQ multiplex PCR; TCRdb stores in-frame clones only, minus some. The sample carries 35,000 to 40,000 clones, about nine tenths recorded once. The sequencing input was naive CD8+ T cells from blood. Indicated subset: CD45RA+ naive T cells. These TCRs come from a human donor in good health.

This chain uses TRBV28 with TRBJ2-7; D not resolved. CDR1 and CDR2 from the germline V gene are MDHEN and SYDVKM. V lost 2 bases to trimming and J lost 0 bases, with 11 bases between them. This CDR3 has 15 residues. The CDR3 is CASSLRPLGSYEQYF. DNA of the CDR3: TGTGCCAGCAGTTTAAGGCCATTAGGCTCCTACGAGCAGTACTTC.

The chain links TRBV20-1 to TRBJ1-1; no clear D gene. Trimming removed 3 bases at V and 8 bases at J, with 10 bases between. CDR3 length equals 11 residues. CDR1 and CDR2 (germline): DFQATT, SNEGSKA (reference sequence). This CDR3 reads CSARDYLEAFF. CDR3 coding DNA: TGCAGTGCTAGGGATTACTTAGAAGCTTTCTTT.

V and J are TRBV27 and TRBJ2-7, with TRBD1 identical over 9 bases. The junction had 4 bases not matched to a gene; V was cut back by 5 bases and J by 2 bases. Germline loops: CDR1 MNHEY, CDR2 SMNVEV (reference sequence). The CDR3 totals 14 residues. The CDR3 reads CASSAGTGTYEQYF. The CDR3 DNA is TGTGCCAGCAGTGCCGGGACAGGGACCTACGAGCAGTACTTC.

The CDR3 DNA reads TGTGCCAGCAGTTCGAGTAACTATGGCTACACCTTC. Its protein is CASSSSNYGYTF. The rearrangement links TRBV6-5 to TRBJ1-2, with D uncertain. The CDR3 has 12 residues. The V end lost 4 bases, the J end lost 1 base, and 4 bases lay between the germline ends. From germline, CDR1 is MNHEY and CDR2 SVGAGI.

This clone was seen only a few times. This chain joins TRBV15 and TRBJ2-7, with a tentative D call TRBD1 (5 bases). Germline V lookup: CDR1 LNHNV, CDR2 YYDKDF (reference sequence). The V and J ends lost 3 bases and 1 base respectively, with 10 bases between them. CDR3 size: 14 residues. The CDR3 region has the DNA TGTGCCACCAGCAGCTCCAGGGCATCCTACGAGCAGTACTTC. Its protein product is CATSSSRASYEQYF.

The chain employs TRBV4-3 and TRBJ2-5, with a possible D match to TRBD1 (6 bases). Matching the DNA end better, TRBJ2-7 makes the J call doubtful. Germline V gene data show CDR1 as LGHNA and CDR2 as YSLEER. The CDR3 runs to 14 residues. This CDR3 reads CASSQDQGSYEQYF. Here the CDR3 DNA reads TGCGCCAGCAGCCAAGATCAGGGGTCCTACGAGCAGTACTTC.

The chain has TRBV18 and TRBJ1-5; 9 bases match TRBD1. Germline V gene sequence: CDR1 KGHSH, CDR2 LQKENI. V was clipped by 6 bases and J by 2 bases; unmatched bases: 5. The CDR3 extends over 15 amino acids. CDR3 amino acids: CASSRTGVGNQPQHF. The DNA for the CDR3 is TGTGCCAGCTCTCGGACAGGGGTGGGCAATCAGCCCCAGCATTTT.

The rearrangement joins TRBV14 to TRBJ2-7, with 7 bases lining up with TRBD2. The CDR3 sequence is 11 residues long. V shed 4 bases and J 6 bases; nucleotides not matched to a gene: 0. Germline values: CDR1 SGHDN, CDR2 FVKESK. The CDR3 DNA follows: TGTGCCAGCAGCCCGGGGGGCGAGCAGTACTTC. It specifies CASSPGGEQYF.

The genes are TRBV11-1 and TRBJ2-7, with 9 bases matching TRBD2. From germline, CDR1 is SGHAT and CDR2 FQDESV (reference sequence). V was clipped by 2 bases and J by 1 base; unmatched bases: 3. The CDR3 has 15 amino acids. DNA for the CDR3: TGTGCCAGCAGCTTAATAGCGGGGGTTTCCTACGAGCAGTACTTC. It yields the protein CASSLIAGVSYEQYF.

The CDR3 coding sequence is TGTGCCAGCAGCCGCCGGGAAGGGGATGAGTTGGCTGAAGCTTTCTTT. Translating it yields CASSRREGDELAEAFF. This chain connects TRBV7-2 to TRBJ1-1, with D perhaps TRBD1 (5 bases). The CDR3 spans 16 residues. With 5 bases removed from V and 6 bases from J, the gap between germline ends came to 22 bases. Germline lookup yields CDR1 SGHTA and CDR2 FQGNSA.

The CDR3 coding sequence is TGTGCCAGCAGTTACCGGGACTCCCCCTACAATGAGCAGTTCTTC. This codes for CASSYRDSPYNEQFF. The V gene is TRBV28, the J gene TRBJ2-1; a possible D gene is TRBD2 (6 bases). Germline CDR1 is MDHEN and CDR2 is SYDVKM. Trimming removed 4 bases at V and 2 bases at J, with 12 bases between. The CDR3 runs 15 residues.

The chain carries TRBV7-3 and TRBJ2-1, with D possibly called TRBD1 or TRBD2 (5 bases each). The germline CDR1 and CDR2 sequences are SGHTA and FQGTGA. With 3 bases removed from V and 0 bases from J, the gap between germline ends came to 9 bases. CDR3 length: 15 residues. The CDR3 nucleotides are TGTGCCAGCAGCTTTAGCGACAGCTCCTACAATGAGCAGTTCTTC. Translated: CASSFSDSSYNEQFF.

This rearrangement joins TRBV27 to TRBJ1-2; D gene unclear. Germline CDR1 is MNHEY and CDR2 is SMNVEV (reference sequence). V lost 7 bases and J 4 bases, leaving 13 bases between the germline ends. The CDR3 is made up of 13 amino acids. The CDR3 loop reads CASNSNQVYGYTF. CDR3 DNA: TGTGCCAGCAACTCAAACCAGGTCTATGGCTACACCTTC.

Only one count was recorded for this clone. V gene TRBV18 combines with J gene TRBJ2-3; no clear D gene. Germline loops: CDR1 KGHSH, CDR2 LQKENI. V lost 2 bases and J lost 3, with 3 bases in between. CDR3 size: 12 residues. CDR3 loop: CASSPFTDTQYF. CDR3 nucleotides: TGTGCCAGCTCACCATTTACAGATACGCAGTATTTT. The full variable domain, its missing parts supplied by reference TRBV18 and TRBJ2-3, is NAGVMQNPRHLVRRRGQEARLRCSPMKGHSHVYWYRQLPEEGLKFMVYLQKENIIDESGMPKERFSAEFPKEGPSILRIQQVVRGDSAAYFCASSPFTDTQYFGPGTRLTVL.

For this clone: Other DNA sequences of this sample code for an identical CDR3. The genes are TRBV9 and TRBJ2-7; unclear D gene. Germline CDR1 is SGDLS and CDR2 is YYNGEE. There are 12 residues in the CDR3. V was shortened by 0 bases and J by 4 bases, with 5 bases between the two germline ends. CDR3 loop: CASSVEGYEQYF. In nucleotides, the CDR3 is TGTGCCAGCAGCGTAGAAGGTTACGAGCAGTACTTC.

This rearrangement joins TRBV6-5 to TRBJ2-1; 8 nucleotides agree with TRBD2. This CDR3 region has 15 residues. V gave up 8 bases and J gave up 4 bases; unmatched junction bases: 10. Germline V lookup: CDR1 MNHEY, CDR2 SVGAGI. CDR3 region: CASCRAAGGYNEQFF. CDR3 DNA: TGTGCCAGCTGCCGGGCGGCGGGAGGTTACAATGAGCAGTTCTTC.